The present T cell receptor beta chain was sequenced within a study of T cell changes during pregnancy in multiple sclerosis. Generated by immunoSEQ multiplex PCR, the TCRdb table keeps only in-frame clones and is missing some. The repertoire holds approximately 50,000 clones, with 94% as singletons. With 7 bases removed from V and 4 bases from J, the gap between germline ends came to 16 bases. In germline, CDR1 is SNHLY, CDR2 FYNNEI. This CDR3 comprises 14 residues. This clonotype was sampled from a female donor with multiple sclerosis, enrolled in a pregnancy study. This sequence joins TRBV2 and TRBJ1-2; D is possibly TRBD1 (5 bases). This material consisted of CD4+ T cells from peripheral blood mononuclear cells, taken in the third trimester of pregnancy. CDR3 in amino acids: CASKLRGLIYGYTF. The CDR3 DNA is TGTGCCAGCAAACTGCGGGGCTTGATCTATGGCTACACCTTC.